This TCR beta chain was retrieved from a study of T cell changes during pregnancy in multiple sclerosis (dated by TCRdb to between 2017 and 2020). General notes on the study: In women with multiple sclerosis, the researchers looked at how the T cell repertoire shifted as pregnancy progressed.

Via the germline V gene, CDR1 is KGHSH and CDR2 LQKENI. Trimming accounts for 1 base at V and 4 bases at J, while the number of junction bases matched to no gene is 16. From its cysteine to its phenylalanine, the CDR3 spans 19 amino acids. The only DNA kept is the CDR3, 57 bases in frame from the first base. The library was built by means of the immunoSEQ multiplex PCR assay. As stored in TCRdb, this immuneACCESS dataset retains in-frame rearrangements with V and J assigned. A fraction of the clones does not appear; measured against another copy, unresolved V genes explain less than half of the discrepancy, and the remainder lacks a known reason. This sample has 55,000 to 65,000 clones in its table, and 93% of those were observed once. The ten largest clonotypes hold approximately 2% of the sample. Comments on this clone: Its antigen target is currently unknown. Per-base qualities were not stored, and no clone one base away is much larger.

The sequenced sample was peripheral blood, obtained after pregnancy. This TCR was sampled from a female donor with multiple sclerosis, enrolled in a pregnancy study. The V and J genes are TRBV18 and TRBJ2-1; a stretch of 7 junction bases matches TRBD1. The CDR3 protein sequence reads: CASSPRTGLDWVGYNEQFF. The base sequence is TGTGCCAGCTCACCACGGACAGGTCTTGATTGGGTTGGTTACAATGAGCAGTTCTTC. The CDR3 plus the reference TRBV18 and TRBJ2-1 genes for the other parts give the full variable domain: NAGVMQNPRHLVRRRGQEARLRCSPMKGHSHVYWYRQLPEEGLKFMVYLQKENIIDESGMPKERFSAEFPKEGPSILRIQQVVRGDSAAYFCASSPRTGLDWVGYNEQFFGPGTRLTVL.